This is a list of T cell receptor beta chains from one sample in a study of T cells after yellow fever vaccination. TCRdb processed the 5' RACE reads anew with MiXCR; each CDR3 protein has one entry. The sample consists of roughly 160,000 distinct CDR3 sequences, around 9.3% of them appearing once. The specimen was CD8+ T cells sorted from PBMCs, collected 45 days after the yellow fever booster vaccination. The receptors derive from a man between 18 and 29 years old who received the YFV17D yellow fever vaccine. The CDR3 runs from the conserved cysteine through the conserved F or W. The order of the fields is CDR3 length, V gene, clone size, J gene, D gene, CDR3 protein, CDR3 DNA. The D gene is left open where the match is weak. Not every row has a clone size; where given, it reads once, few, many or a size class.

>14|TRBV7-9|few|TRBJ2-7|TRBD2
CASSQTGGNYEQYF
TGTGCCAGCAGCCAAACGGGGGGAAACTACGAGCAGTACTTC
>14|TRBV12-3/TRBV12-4|few|TRBJ2-7|NA
CASSFLPSSYEQYF
TGTGCCAGCAGTTTTCTTCCTAGCTCCTACGAGCAGTACTTC
>15|TRBV6-1|many|TRBJ2-6|NA
CASSERGSGANVLTF
TGTGCCAGCAGTGAACGGGGCTCTGGGGCCAACGTCCTGACTTTC
>23|TRBV7-9|NA|TRBJ1-4|TRBD1
CASSSSNPLSGRDRDFGNEKLFF
TGTGCCAGCAGCTCCTCTAACCCATTGAGTGGGCGGGACAGGGATTTCGGTAATGAAAAACTGTTTTTT
>15|TRBV29-1|many|TRBJ2-7|NA
CSVEDGVTGSYEQYF
TGCAGCGTTGAAGATGGCGTTACGGGCTCCTACGAGCAGTACTTC
>15|TRBV6-4|few|TRBJ2-1|NA
CASSVGQGDYNEQFF
TGTGCCAGCAGTGTTGGGCAGGGAGACTACAATGAGCAGTTCTTC
>16|TRBV9|few|TRBJ2-5|TRBD2
CASSVVRSGGAETQYF
TGTGCCAGCAGCGTAGTGAGAAGCGGGGGGGCGGAGACCCAGTACTTC
>15|TRBV5-1|few|TRBJ1-1|TRBD1
CASSLKQGAITEAFF
TGCGCCAGCAGCCTGAAACAGGGGGCGATCACTGAAGCTTTCTTT
>14|TRBV4-2|NA|TRBJ1-2|TRBD1
CASSQGRQGYGYTF
TGTGCCAGCAGCCAAGGCCGACAGGGCTATGGCTACACCTTC
>11|TRBV20-1|NA|TRBJ2-1|NA
CSARTGDEQFF
TGCAGTGCTAGGACCGGGGATGAGCAGTTCTTC
>17|TRBV7-2|NA|TRBJ1-1|NA
CASSLVPLQGGHTEAFF
TGTGCCAGCAGCTTAGTCCCTCTCCAGGGTGGCCACACTGAAGCTTTCTTT
>13|TRBV7-9|many|TRBJ2-3|NA
CASSLADTDTQYF
TGTGCCAGCAGCTTAGCCGACACAGATACGCAGTATTTT
>15|TRBV5-1|few|TRBJ1-5|NA
CASSLDPGSNQPQHF
TGCGCCAGCAGCTTGGATCCCGGTTCCAATCAGCCCCAGCATTTT
>15|TRBV4-1|NA|TRBJ2-5|NA
CASSQDRTIRETQYF
TGCGCCAGCAGCCAAGACAGGACTATTCGAGAGACCCAGTACTTC
>15|TRBV5-6|few|TRBJ2-2|TRBD1
CASSRRTGTGGELFF
TGTGCCAGCAGCCGCAGGACAGGGACTGGCGGGGAGCTGTTTTTT
>16|TRBV5-1|NA|TRBJ2-3|TRBD2
CASSRILAGSTDTQYF
TGCGCCAGCAGCCGAATACTAGCGGGAAGCACAGATACGCAGTATTTT
>12|TRBV6-5|few|TRBJ1-2|NA
CASMGGPYGYTF
TGTGCCAGCATGGGGGGACCCTATGGCTACACCTTC
>13|TRBV20-1|few|TRBJ2-5|TRBD2
CSAGTSGQETQYF
TGCAGTGCTGGGACTAGCGGTCAAGAGACCCAGTACTTC
>14|TRBV28|few|TRBJ1-6|NA
CASSLTGDNSPLHF
TGTGCCAGCAGTTTAACAGGAGATAATTCACCCCTCCACTTT
>15|TRBV7-2|few|TRBJ2-7|TRBD2
CASSSSQGGVYEQYF
TGTGCCAGCAGCAGTAGTCAGGGAGGGGTCTACGAGCAGTACTTC
>16|TRBV4-3|NA|TRBJ2-7|NA
CASSQGRGGRPYEQYF
TGCGCCAGCAGCCAGGGGAGGGGGGGACGCCCGTACGAGCAGTACTTC
>14|TRBV5-5|NA|TRBJ2-2|TRBD1
CASSGRTGEGELFF
TGTGCCAGCAGCGGGAGGACAGGGGAGGGGGAGCTGTTTTTT
>16|TRBV27|few|TRBJ2-7|TRBD2
CASSSRFSGGPYEQYF
TGTGCCAGCAGTTCCCGGTTTAGCGGGGGCCCCTACGAGCAGTACTTC
>14|TRBV11-1|few|TRBJ2-5|TRBD1
CASSETGGVETQYF
TGTGCCAGCAGCGAGACAGGGGGCGTCGAGACCCAGTACTTC
>15|TRBV19|NA|TRBJ2-3|TRBD1
CASSITGTATDTQYF
TGTGCCAGTAGTATTACCGGGACAGCGACAGATACGCAGTATTTT
>12|TRBV7-9|few|TRBJ2-3|TRBD2
CASRDLAEPQYF
TGTGCCAGCAGAGATCTAGCGGAACCGCAGTATTTT
>16|TRBV7-9|NA|TRBJ1-1|NA
CASSRIMTGGADEAFF
TGTGCCAGCAGCCGAATTATGACAGGAGGGGCAGATGAAGCTTTCTTT
>15|TRBV15|few|TRBJ2-3|NA
CATSSPERGTDTQYF
TGTGCCACCAGCAGTCCAGAAAGGGGGACAGATACGCAGTATTTT
>17|TRBV7-9|few|TRBJ2-5|NA
CASSLGRGLSGRETQYF
TGTGCCAGCAGCTTAGGACGTGGTCTCAGCGGGCGAGAGACCCAGTACTTC
>16|TRBV11-2|NA|TRBJ2-3|TRBD2
CASSWRGGEGTDTQYF
TGTGCCAGCAGCTGGCGGGGGGGCGAGGGAACAGATACGCAGTATTTT
>13|TRBV6-5|NA|TRBJ1-2|NA
CASSFRVWSGYTF
TGTGCCAGCAGTTTCAGGGTTTGGAGCGGCTACACCTTC